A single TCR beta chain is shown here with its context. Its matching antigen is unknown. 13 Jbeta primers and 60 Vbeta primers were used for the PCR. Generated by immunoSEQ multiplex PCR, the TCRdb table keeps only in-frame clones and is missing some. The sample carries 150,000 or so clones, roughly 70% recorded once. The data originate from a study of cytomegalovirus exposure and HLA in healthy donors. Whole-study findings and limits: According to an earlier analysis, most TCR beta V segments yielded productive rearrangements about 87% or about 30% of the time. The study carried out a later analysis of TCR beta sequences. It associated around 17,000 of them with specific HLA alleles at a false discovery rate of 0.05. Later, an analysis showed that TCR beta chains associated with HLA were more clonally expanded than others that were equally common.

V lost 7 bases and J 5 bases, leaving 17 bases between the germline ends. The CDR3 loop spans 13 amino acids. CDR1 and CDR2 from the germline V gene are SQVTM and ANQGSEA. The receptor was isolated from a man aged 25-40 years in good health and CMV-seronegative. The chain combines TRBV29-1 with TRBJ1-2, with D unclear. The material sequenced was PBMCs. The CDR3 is CSAAVDGFYGYTF. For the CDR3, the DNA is TGCAGCGCCGCCGTCGACGGGTTTTATGGCTACACCTTC.